Following are 22 T cell receptor beta chains from one sample sequenced in a study of T cells in Graves' hyperthyroidism and ophthalmopathy. RNA transcripts served as the template for amplifying TCR beta CDR3 regions. TCR CDR3 regions were first amplified by RT-PCR with HTBI primers. Using its own MiXCR run on the multiplex PCR reads, TCRdb lists one record per CDR3 protein. The sample carries a few hundred thousand distinct CDR3 sequences, about 17% recorded once. The specimen was blood. The receptors stem from a man aged 35-49 years with Graves' hyperthyroidism.

The rearrangement uses TRBV7-2 and TRBJ1-3; D is perhaps TRBD1 (6 bases). V lost 1 base and J 0 bases, leaving 13 bases between the germline ends. The CDR3 length is 17 residues. Germline values: CDR1 SGHTA, CDR2 FQGNSA. CDR3 nucleotides: TGTGCCAGCAGCTTAGTGGGGGGGACACGCTCTGGAAACACCATATATTTT. Amino acid sequence: CASSLVGGTRSGNTIYF.

The chain combines TRBV5-4 with TRBJ2-5, with D perhaps TRBD1 or TRBD2 (5 bases each). Trimming pared 2 bases from V and 1 base from J, leaving 9 bases between. The CDR3 length is 14 residues. Per the germline V gene, CDR1 is SGHNT and CDR2 is YYREEE (reference sequence). The CDR3 DNA follows: TGTGCCAGCAGCTTCACAGGACTCCAAGAGACCCAGTACTTC. Its translation: CASSFTGLQETQYF.

Regarding this clonotype: A much bigger clone sits one base away, suggesting this may be a read error. The chain has TRBV5-1 and TRBJ1-3, with D unclear. The V end lost 0 bases, the J end lost 0 bases, and 7 bases lay between the germline ends. This CDR3 is 15 amino acids long. CDR1 is SGHRS, CDR2 YFSETQ, per germline. Here the CDR3 DNA reads TGCGCCAGCAGCTTGGCCGGTAGCTCTGGAAACACCATATATTTT. The encoded protein is CASSLAGSSGNTIYF.

This clonotype was observed at least ten times. The chain employs TRBV7-9 and TRBJ2-2; possible D gene TRBD1, 6 bases. In germline, CDR1 is SEHNR, CDR2 FQNEAQ (reference sequence). Trimming removed 5 bases at V and 7 bases at J, with 11 bases between. The CDR3 spans 13 residues. This CDR3 is CASSAQTGGELFF. Written as DNA, the CDR3 is TGTGCCAGCAGCGCACAGACAGGCGGGGAGCTGTTTTTT. Variable domain in full (rest from reference TRBV7-9 and TRBJ2-2): DTGVSQNPRHKITKRGQNVTFRCDPISEHNRLYWYRQTLGQGPEFLTYFQNEAQLEKSRLLSDRFSAERPKGSFSTLEIQRTEQGDSAMYLCASSAQTGGELFFGEGSRLTVL.

The V call is TRBV20-1, the J call TRBJ2-1; D is uncertain. Trimming took off 6 bases at V and 8 bases at J, with 29 bases between the two ends. The CDR3 sequence is 17 residues long. CDR1 is DFQATT, CDR2 SNEGSKA, per germline (reference sequence). The CDR3 region has the DNA TGCAGTGCAAGATCTAGTCCCCAATACCTTCTCGTCGATGAGCAGTTCTTC. Its translation is CSARSSPQYLLVDEQFF.

This clonotype was recorded a few times. The rearrangement links TRBV30 to TRBJ2-1; 10 positions agree with TRBD2. Unmatched junction bases numbered 9, after V lost 2 bases and J lost 8 bases. Germline V lookup: CDR1 GTSNPN, CDR2 SVGIG (reference sequence). The CDR3 loop spans 15 amino acids. Here the CDR3 DNA reads TGTGCCTGGAGTCGTGGGCTAGCGGGGGCGGATGAGCAGTTCTTC. Protein: CAWSRGLAGADEQFF.

The V gene is TRBV18, the J gene TRBJ1-2; TRBD1 agrees at 7 bases. Trimming took 1 base from V and 12 from J; bases not matched to a gene: 8. The CDR3 runs to 13 residues. Germline V CDR1 and CDR2: KGHSH, LQKENI. CDR3 residues: CASSPQGAVPHTF. The CDR3 nucleotides read TGTGCCAGCTCACCACAGGGGGCAGTCCCCCACACCTTC.

The table lists this clonotype with many counts. The chain employs TRBV18 and TRBJ1-1, with 8 bases fitting TRBD1. The CDR3 has 16 residues. Germline loops: CDR1 KGHSH, CDR2 LQKENI. With V trimmed by 2 bases and J by 1 base, 6 bases remained unmatched. The CDR3 region is CASSPEDRVANTEAFF. The CDR3 DNA reads as TGTGCCAGCTCACCAGAGGACAGGGTGGCGAACACTGAAGCTTTCTTT.

The table lists this clonotype with many counts. This chain links TRBV7-2 with TRBJ2-3; D perhaps matches TRBD2 (5 bases). Trimming took off 5 bases at V and 9 bases at J, with 24 bases between the two ends. Germline-derived CDR1 and CDR2 are SGHTA and FQGNSA. This CDR3 has 16 residues. CDR3 DNA sequence: TGTGCCAGCAGCCCCGGAGGCGGACGGCAATCCTTGACGCAGTATTTT. It specifies CASSPGGGRQSLTQYF.

V gene TRBV9 combines with J gene TRBJ2-3, with D perhaps TRBD2 (6 bases). Germline CDR1 and CDR2: SGDLS and YYNGEE. The length of the CDR3 is 16 residues. The V end lost 3 bases, the J end lost 0 bases, and 14 bases lay between the germline ends. The CDR3 DNA reads TGTGCCAGCAGCGCCGGGCTAGCGAGTAGCACAGATACGCAGTATTTT. It encodes CASSAGLASSTDTQYF.

The J gene is TRBJ1-1, the V gene TRBV29-1, with D tentatively TRBD1 (5 bases). V was cut by 7 bases and J by 3 bases, with 12 bases left in between. The CDR3 runs to 12 residues. CDR1 and CDR2 (germline): SQVTM, ANQGSEA. In nucleotides, the CDR3 is TGCAGCGGGGGGACGGGGTACACTGAAGCTTTCTTT. Residues: CSGGTGYTEAFF.

This clonotype was counted at least ten times. The V call is TRBV2, the J call TRBJ1-1; TRBD1 might be the D (5 bases). CDR3 length: 14 residues. The germline V gene encodes CDR1 SNHLY and CDR2 FYNNEI. V gave up 4 bases and J gave up 5 bases, with 14 bases separating them. The CDR3 bases are TGTGCCAGCAGTGGTACAGGAATTGGAACTGAAGCTTTCTTT. It encodes CASSGTGIGTEAFF.

This clonotype has ten or more counts. This CDR3 reads CSARGTDTQYF. The CDR3 region has the DNA TGCAGTGCTAGGGGCACAGATACGCAGTATTTT. The chain joins TRBV20-1 to TRBJ2-3, with D unclear. This CDR3 has 11 residues. Germline V gene data show CDR1 as DFQATT and CDR2 as SNEGSKA (reference sequence). Trimming removed 3 bases at V and 1 base at J, with 2 bases between.

This clonotype was seen many times. The chain links TRBV3-1 to TRBJ2-4; no firm D call. Germline values: CDR1 LGHDT, CDR2 YNNKEL (reference sequence). V dropped 4 bases and J dropped 6 bases, with 22 bases sitting between them. CDR3 length equals 17 residues. The CDR3 coding sequence is TGTGCCAGCAGCCTAAGCTCCCTGACTTTTACGGCAAACATTCAGTACTTC. Its translation is CASSLSSLTFTANIQYF.

This clonotype was observed many times. The chain links TRBV20-1 to TRBJ1-5, with TRBD1 matching over 7 bases. Losses at the gene ends were 5 bases for V and 2 bases for J; bases not matched to a gene: 3. The CDR3 loop spans 13 amino acids. CDR1 DFQATT and CDR2 SNEGSKA come from the germline V gene (reference sequence). The DNA for the CDR3 is TGCAGTGCTCAGGGGACAGGCAATCAGCCCCAGCATTTT. It codes for CSAQGTGNQPQHF.

Ten or more counts support this clonotype. The genes are TRBV5-1 and TRBJ2-5; D tentatively reads TRBD1 or TRBD2 (6 bases each). The CDR3 totals 14 residues. Looked up from germline, CDR1 is SGHRS and CDR2 is YFSETQ. Between the trimmed V and J ends, which lost 2 bases and 5 bases, there was a span of 13 bases. CDR3 nucleotides: TGCGCCAGCAGCTTCCGGGGGCCGGGGGAGACCCAGTACTTC. Translated: CASSFRGPGETQYF.

V and J are TRBV2 and TRBJ2-2, with D possibly matching TRBD1 (6 bases). Germline V gene data show CDR1 as SNHLY and CDR2 as FYNNEI. CDR3 length equals 13 residues. Trimming removed 9 bases at V and 3 bases at J, with 11 bases between. CDR3 nucleotide sequence: TGTGCCAGTGAACGGACAGACACCGGGGAGCTGTTTTTT. Its protein is CASERTDTGELFF.

This chain connects TRBV19 to TRBJ2-2; no clear D. The CDR3 is made up of 13 amino acids. Trimming cost V 8 bases and J 3 bases, with 10 bases left between them. Germline CDR1 reads LNHDA; CDR2 reads SQIVND (reference sequence). This CDR3 is CASSYTYTGELFF. CDR3 DNA sequence: TGTGCCAGTTCATATACCTACACCGGGGAGCTGTTTTTT.

This clonotype was found many times. The CDR3 nucleotides are TGTGCCAGCAGTTTGCCGTCTCGGGGATCTGGAAACACCATATATTTT. Translation gives CASSLPSRGSGNTIYF. This chain links TRBV28 with TRBJ1-3; D gene unclear. Trimming took off 3 bases at V and 1 base at J, with 13 bases between the two ends. The CDR3 length is 16 residues. Germline V gene lookup returns CDR1 MDHEN and CDR2 SYDVKM.

This clonotype was detected a few times. The rearrangement uses TRBV6-2 or TRBV6-3 and TRBJ1-1; no reliable D call. Trimming left V 7 bases short and J 6 bases short, with 18 bases between. Germline CDR1 MNHEY, CDR2 SVGEGT. This CDR3 comprises 14 residues. The CDR3 DNA reads as TGTGCCAGCAACGCTGCGTTGGTGGGCGCTGAAGCTTTCTTT. It encodes CASNAALVGAEAFF.

There are many counts of this clonotype. The V gene is TRBV7-2, the J gene TRBJ2-7; 12 bases are a match to TRBD2. CDR3 length: 15 residues. Germline V lookup: CDR1 SGHTA, CDR2 FQGNSA. With 6 bases clipped from V and 2 bases from J, the junction kept 5 bases outside the gene matches. CDR3 region: CASRKTSGGAYEQYF. CDR3 DNA: TGTGCCAGCAGGAAGACTAGCGGGGGTGCCTACGAGCAGTACTTC. Based on the CDR3 plus reference TRBV7-2 and TRBJ2-7, the full variable domain is GAGVSQSPSNKVTEKGKDVELRCDPISGHTALYWYRQSLGQGLEFLIYFQGNSAPDKSGLPSDRFSAERTGGSVSTLTIQRTQQEDSAVYLCASRKTSGGAYEQYFGPGTRLTVT.

This rearrangement joins TRBV6-1 to TRBJ1-6, with D possibly TRBD1 on 5 matching bases. V shed 6 bases and J shed 2 bases, with 14 bases lying between them. The CDR3 covers 16 residues. CDR1 is MNHNS and CDR2 is SASEGT in the germline V gene. CDR3 in DNA: TGTGCCAGCAGCCCAGCCGGGACCCCCTATAATTCACCCCTCCACTTT. The encoded protein is CASSPAGTPYNSPLHF.